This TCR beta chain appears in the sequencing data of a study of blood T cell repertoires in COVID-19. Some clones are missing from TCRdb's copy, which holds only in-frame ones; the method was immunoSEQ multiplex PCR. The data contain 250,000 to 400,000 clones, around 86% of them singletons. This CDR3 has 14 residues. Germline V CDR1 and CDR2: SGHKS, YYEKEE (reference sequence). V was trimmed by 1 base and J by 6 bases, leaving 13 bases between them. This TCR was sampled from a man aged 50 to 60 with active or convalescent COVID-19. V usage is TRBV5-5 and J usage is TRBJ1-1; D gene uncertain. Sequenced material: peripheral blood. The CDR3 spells CASSLRVSPPEAFF. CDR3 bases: TGTGCCAGCAGCTTGAGAGTTTCCCCGCCTGAAGCTTTCTTT.